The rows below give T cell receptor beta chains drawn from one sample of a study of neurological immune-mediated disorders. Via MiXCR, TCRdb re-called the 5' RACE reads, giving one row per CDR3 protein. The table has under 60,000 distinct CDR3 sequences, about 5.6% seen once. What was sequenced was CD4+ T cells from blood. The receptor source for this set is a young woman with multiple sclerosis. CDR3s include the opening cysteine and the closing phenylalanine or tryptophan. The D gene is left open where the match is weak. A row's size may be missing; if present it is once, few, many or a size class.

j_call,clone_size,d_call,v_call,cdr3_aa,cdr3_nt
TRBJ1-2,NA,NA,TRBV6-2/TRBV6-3,CASSYSEGQKGYYEDGYTF,TGTGCCAGCAGTTACTCTGAGGGGCAGAAGGGTTATTACGAAGATGGCTACACCTTC
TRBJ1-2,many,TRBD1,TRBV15,CATSTGTATYGYTF,TGTGCCACCAGCACCGGGACAGCGACCTATGGCTACACCTTC
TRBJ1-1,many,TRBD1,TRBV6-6,CASSETTGWATEAFF,TGTGCCAGCAGCGAGACGACAGGGTGGGCCACTGAAGCTTTCTTT
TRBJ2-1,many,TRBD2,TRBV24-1,CATSEQASGKYNEQFF,TGTGCCACCAGTGAGCAAGCTAGCGGCAAGTACAATGAGCAGTTCTTC
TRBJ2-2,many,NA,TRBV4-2,CASSQGDKNTGELFF,TGTGCCAGCAGCCAAGGGGACAAGAACACCGGGGAGCTGTTTTTT
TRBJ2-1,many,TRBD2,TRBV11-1,CASSLAGVDNEQFF,TGTGCCAGCAGCTTGGCGGGGGTGGACAATGAGCAGTTCTTC
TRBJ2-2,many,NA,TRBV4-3,CASSQETIDRGSAGELFF,TGCGCCAGCAGCCAAGAAACGATCGACCGCGGTTCAGCCGGGGAGCTGTTTTTT
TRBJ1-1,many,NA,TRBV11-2,CASSSKAQVNTEAFF,TGTGCCAGCAGCTCAAAAGCGCAGGTGAACACTGAAGCTTTCTTT
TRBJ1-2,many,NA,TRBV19,CASNQQGVYGYTF,TGTGCCAGTAATCAGCAGGGAGTATATGGCTACACCTTC
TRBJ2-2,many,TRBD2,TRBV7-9,CASSLRTRTTGELFF,TGTGCCAGCAGCCTCAGGACTAGAACGACCGGGGAGCTGTTTTTT
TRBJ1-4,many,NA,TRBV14,CASSRLNEKLFF,TGTGCCAGCAGCCGATTAAATGAAAAACTGTTTTTT
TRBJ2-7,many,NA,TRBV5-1,CASSLFGTPTYEQYF,TGCGCCAGCAGCTTATTTGGGACACCTACCTACGAGCAGTACTTC
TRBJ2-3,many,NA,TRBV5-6,CASSLTVSPSTDTQYF,TGTGCCAGCAGCTTGACAGTCTCTCCTAGCACAGATACGCAGTATTTT
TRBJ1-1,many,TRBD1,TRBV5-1,CASSSRDRGLQNTEAFF,TGCGCCAGCAGCTCCCGGGACAGGGGGCTCCAGAACACTGAAGCTTTCTTT
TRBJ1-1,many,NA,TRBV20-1,CSARGLGRATEAFF,TGCAGTGCTAGAGGCTTGGGCAGGGCCACTGAAGCTTTCTTT
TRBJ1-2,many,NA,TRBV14,CASSLGAPNYGYTF,TGTGCCAGCAGCCTAGGGGCACCTAACTATGGCTACACCTTC
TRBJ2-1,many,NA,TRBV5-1,CASSLWGINEQFF,TGCGCCAGCAGCTTATGGGGTATCAATGAGCAGTTCTTC